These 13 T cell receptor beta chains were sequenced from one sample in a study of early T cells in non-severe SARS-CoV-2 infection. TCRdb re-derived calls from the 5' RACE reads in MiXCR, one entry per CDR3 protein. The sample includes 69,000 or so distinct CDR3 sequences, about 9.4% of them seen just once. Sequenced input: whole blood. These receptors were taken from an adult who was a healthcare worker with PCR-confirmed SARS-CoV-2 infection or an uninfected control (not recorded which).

Here the CDR3 reads CASSQGTSGRWSYEQYF. The DNA of the CDR3 is TGTGCCAGCAGCCAAGGGACTAGCGGGAGATGGTCCTACGAGCAGTACTTC. The chain recombines TRBV3-1 with TRBJ2-7; 13 nucleotides align to TRBD2. CDR3 length: 17 amino acids. CDR1 and CDR2 (germline): LGHDT, YNNKEL (reference sequence). The ends lost 1 base at V and 1 base at J; junction bases unmatched: 4.

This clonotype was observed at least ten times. The CDR3 sequence is CASSDLWDRGLNEQYF. The CDR3 DNA follows: TGTGCCAGCAGTGATCTCTGGGACAGGGGGCTAAACGAGCAGTACTTC. The gene calls are TRBV6-1 and TRBJ2-7; 12 bases map to TRBD1. J gave up 5 bases and V 3 bases, and 8 bases lay outside the gene matches. Germline-derived CDR1 and CDR2 are MNHNS and SASEGT. The CDR3 is made up of 16 amino acids.

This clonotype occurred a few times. The CDR3 region is CASSDIDRGLYF. In DNA form, the CDR3 reads TGCGCCAGCAGTGATATTGACAGGGGGTTATACTTC. The chain couples TRBV10-2 to TRBJ2-7; TRBD1 aligns across 9 bases. Germline V CDR1 and CDR2: WSHSY, SAAADI. The V segment lost 3 bases and the J segment 13 bases; nucleotides outside the gene matches: 7. The CDR3 is 12 residues long.

The CDR3: CASRQGIAYNEQFF. Written as DNA, the CDR3 is TGTGCCAGTAGACAGGGGATCGCCTACAATGAGCAGTTCTTC. The chain has TRBV27 and TRBJ2-1, with TRBD1 identical over 8 bases. Germline trimming cut 9 bases from V and 2 bases from J; bases unmatched to any gene: 6. Germline assignment: CDR1 MNHEY and CDR2 SMNVEV (reference sequence). This CDR3 has 14 amino acids.

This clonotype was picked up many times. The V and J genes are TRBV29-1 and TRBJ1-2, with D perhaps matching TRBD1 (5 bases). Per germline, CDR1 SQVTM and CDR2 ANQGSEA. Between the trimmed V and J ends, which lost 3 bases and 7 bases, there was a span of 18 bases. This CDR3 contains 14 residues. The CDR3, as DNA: TGCAGCGTTGATGGGGAGGGGAAAAGCCGTGGCTACACCTTC. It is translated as CSVDGEGKSRGYTF.

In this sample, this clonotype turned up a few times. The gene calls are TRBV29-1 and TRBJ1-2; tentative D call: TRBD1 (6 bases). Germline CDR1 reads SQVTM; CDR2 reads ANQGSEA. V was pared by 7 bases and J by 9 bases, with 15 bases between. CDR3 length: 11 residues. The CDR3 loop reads CSGLLGGSYTF. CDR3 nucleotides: TGCAGCGGCTTACTAGGGGGTAGCTACACCTTC.

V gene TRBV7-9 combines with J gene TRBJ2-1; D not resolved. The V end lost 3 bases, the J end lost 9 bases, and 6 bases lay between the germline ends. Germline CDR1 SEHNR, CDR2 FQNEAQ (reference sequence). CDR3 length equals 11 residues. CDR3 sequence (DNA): TGTGCCAGCAGCTTTTTGAGTGAGCAGTTCTTC. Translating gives CASSFLSEQFF.

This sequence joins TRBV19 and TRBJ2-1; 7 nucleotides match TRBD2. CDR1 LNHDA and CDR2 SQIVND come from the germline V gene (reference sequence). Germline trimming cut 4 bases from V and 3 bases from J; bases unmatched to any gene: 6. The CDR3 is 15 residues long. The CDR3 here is CASSTPGGGYNEQFF. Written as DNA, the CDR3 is TGTGCCAGTAGTACCCCGGGGGGAGGCTACAATGAGCAGTTCTTC.

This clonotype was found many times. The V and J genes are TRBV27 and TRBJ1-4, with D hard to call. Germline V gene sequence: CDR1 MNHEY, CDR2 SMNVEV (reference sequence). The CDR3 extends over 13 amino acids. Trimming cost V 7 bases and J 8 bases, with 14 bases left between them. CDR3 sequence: CASMPPGEEKLFF. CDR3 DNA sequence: TGTGCCAGCATGCCCCCTGGCGAGGAAAAACTGTTTTTT.

The CDR3 here is CSVLGDWEQYF. The CDR3 coding sequence is TGCAGCGTACTTGGGGACTGGGAGCAGTACTTC. V usage is TRBV29-1 and J usage is TRBJ2-7, with TRBD2 as a possible D gene (6 bases). Germline V lookup: CDR1 SQVTM, CDR2 ANQGSEA. V was pared by 6 bases and J by 7 bases, with 13 bases between. This CDR3 contains 11 residues.

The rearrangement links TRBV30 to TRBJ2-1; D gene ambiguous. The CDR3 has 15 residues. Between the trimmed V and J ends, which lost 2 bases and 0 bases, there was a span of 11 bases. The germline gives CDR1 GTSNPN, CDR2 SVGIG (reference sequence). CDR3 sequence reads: CAWSPLSGSYNEQFF. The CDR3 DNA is TGTGCCTGGAGTCCCCTTTCAGGCTCCTACAATGAGCAGTTCTTC.

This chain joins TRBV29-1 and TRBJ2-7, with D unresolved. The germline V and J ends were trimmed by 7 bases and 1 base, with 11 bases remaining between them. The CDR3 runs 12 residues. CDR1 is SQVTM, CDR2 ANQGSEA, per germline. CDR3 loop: CSGWTDSYEQYF. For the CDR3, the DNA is TGCAGCGGGTGGACGGATTCCTACGAGCAGTACTTC.

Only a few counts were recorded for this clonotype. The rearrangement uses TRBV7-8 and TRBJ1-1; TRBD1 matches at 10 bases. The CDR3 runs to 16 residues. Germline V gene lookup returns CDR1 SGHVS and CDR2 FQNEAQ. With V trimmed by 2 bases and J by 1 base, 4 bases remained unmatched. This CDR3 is CASSLRDRGSNTEAFF. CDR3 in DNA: TGTGCCAGCAGCTTAAGGGACAGGGGTTCGAACACTGAAGCTTTCTTT.